This TCR beta chain was observed in a study of T cells in Graves' hyperthyroidism and ophthalmopathy. Deletions cut 0 bases from V and 2 bases from J, with 8 bases between. The CDR3 loop spans 14 amino acids. Germline V lookup: CDR1 SGHRS, CDR2 YFSETQ. As to this clonotype: Its specificity is unknown.

Lactation, pregnancy, other autoimmune disease or uncontrolled infection excluded patients. Whole-study findings and limits: Ophthalmopathy was separated from stable hyperthyroidism by a 13 V-J model.

Template material for amplifying TCR beta CDR3 regions consisted of RNA transcripts. The study used the HTBI primer set for a first-round RT-PCR of the TCR CDR3. TCRdb fed the multiplex PCR reads into MiXCR, producing one record per CDR3 protein. Altogether about 840,000 distinct CDR3 sequences are present, 38% being singletons, with the ten largest covering roughly 8.3%. The chain recombines TRBV5-1 with TRBJ1-2; D remains unclear. This receptor was taken from a man aged 18-30 years with Graves' hyperthyroidism. Sequenced input: blood. CDR3 bases: TGCGCCAGCAGCTTGGCAGAGATCAACTATGGCTACACCTTC. Its protein product is CASSLAEINYGYTF.